This record covers a single T cell receptor (beta chain). As yet, its antigen is unknown. In germline, CDR1 is SQVTM, CDR2 ANQGSEA. The CDR3 totals 16 residues. V was clipped by 7 bases and J by 5 bases; unmatched bases: 14. Cycle 7 day 1, cycle 4 day 1, and baseline were the timepoints at which blood was sampled. Profiling relied on immunoSEQ multiplex PCR, and the TCRdb table lists in-frame clones only, not all of them. The sample lists about 79,000 clones, about 91% seen once, with roughly 7.4% in the top ten. The entry originates in a study of OX40 agonist ivuxolimab in advanced cancers. About the research overall: The study gave patients intravenous ivuxolimab at 0.01 to 10 mg/kg every 2 weeks. Previous treatment with anti-PD-1, anti-PD-L1 or anti-CTLA-4 therapy was allowed; about 37% had received some. Findings and limits, study-wide: On average, CD8+ T cells had more expanded clones than CD4+.

The gene calls are TRBV29-1 and TRBJ2-5; the match to TRBD1 covers 12 bases. This clonotype originated in an adult with an advanced solid tumor such as melanoma, head and neck, liver or kidney cancer. The specimen was CD4+ or CD8+ T cells sorted from blood, collected in a trial of the OX40 agonist ivuxolimab. CDR3 sequence (DNA): TGCAGCGGCCCGGGACAGGGGGCTTTTAAAGCGGAGACCCAGTACTTC. It is translated as CSGPGQGAFKAETQYF.